The entry below describes one T cell receptor (beta chain). Using a J-beta primer mix together with a sample-barcoded 5' primer, a second PCR was run for roughly 7 to 12 cycles. MiXCR was run by TCRdb on the 5' RACE reads, yielding one entry per CDR3 protein. The table has approximately 780,000 distinct CDR3 sequences, about a quarter seen once. This sample stems from a study of blood T cells in healthy people across ages. In the study overall: About one barcoded beta molecule per two T cells was the capture yield of template switching.

These data were likewise used in another study, on T cells of mothers and their children. That report notes: Mothers gave over 9.5 million TCR beta CDR3 reads each, and children roughly 3 million each. Related mother-child pairs showed slightly, non-significantly higher overlap than unrelated pairs.

The specimen was blood. This receptor was identified in a boy younger than 18 in good health.

As DNA, the CDR3 is TGTGCCAGCAGTTACTCCCCAGCGGGGGGGCATGAGCAGTTCTTC. The encoded protein is CASSYSPAGGHEQFF. The V gene is TRBV6-5, the J gene TRBJ2-5, with 10 bases fitting TRBD2. The J call may be incorrect, as the DNA end agrees better with TRBJ2-1. Looked up from germline, CDR1 is MNHEY and CDR2 is SVGAGI. This CDR3 spans 15 amino acids.